This TCR beta chain was documented in a study of early stage breast cancer tumors. General study results and limits: Unsorted bulk genomic DNA sequencing lacked pairing and functional marker data. Commonly generated sequences made up most enriched TCRB sequences shared between patients.

Turning to this clone: Antigen: not known.

Germline CDR1 SGHRS, CDR2 YFSETQ. V was pared by 4 bases and J by 4 bases, with 14 bases between. The CDR3 is made up of 15 amino acids. Each sample had two DNA replicates, approximately 0.5 ug blood or around 1.5 ug tissue. Generated by immunoSEQ multiplex PCR, the TCRdb table keeps only in-frame clones and is missing some. Among about 8,400 clones listed, around 77% were seen once. The chain carries TRBV5-1 and TRBJ1-4; D may be TRBD1 (5 bases). The TCR sequence derives from a person aged 60 to 70 with breast cancer. Sample: normal breast tissue next to the tumor. This chain's CDR3 is CASSEDTDRNEKLFF. The CDR3 coding sequence is TGCGCCAGCAGCGAGGACACGGATCGTAATGAAAAACTGTTTTTT.